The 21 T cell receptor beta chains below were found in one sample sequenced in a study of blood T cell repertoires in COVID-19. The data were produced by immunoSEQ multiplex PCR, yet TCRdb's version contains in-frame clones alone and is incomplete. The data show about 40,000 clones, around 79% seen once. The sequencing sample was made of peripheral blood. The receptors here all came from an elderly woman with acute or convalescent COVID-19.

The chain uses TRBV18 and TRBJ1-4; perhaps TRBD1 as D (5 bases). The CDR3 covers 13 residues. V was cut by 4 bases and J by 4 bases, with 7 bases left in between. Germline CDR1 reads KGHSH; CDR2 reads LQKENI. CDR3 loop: CASSLRVNEKLFF. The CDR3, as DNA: TGTGCCAGCTCACTCAGGGTTAATGAAAAACTGTTTTTT.

CDR3 region: CASSPLTGADEQFF. Here the CDR3 DNA reads TGTGCCAGCTCACCACTCACCGGCGCGGATGAGCAGTTCTTC. The rearrangement joins TRBV18 to TRBJ2-1, with D unresolved. Trimming cost V 1 base and J 8 bases, with 12 bases left between them. The CDR3 is made up of 14 amino acids. Germline V gives CDR1 KGHSH, CDR2 LQKENI.

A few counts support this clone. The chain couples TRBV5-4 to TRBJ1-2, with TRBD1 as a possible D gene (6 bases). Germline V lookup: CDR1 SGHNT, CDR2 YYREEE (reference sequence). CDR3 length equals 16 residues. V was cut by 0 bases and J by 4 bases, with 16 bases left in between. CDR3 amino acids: CASSLGRGTSAYGYTF. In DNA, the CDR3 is TGTGCCAGCAGCTTGGGCAGGGGCACCTCTGCCTATGGCTACACCTTC.

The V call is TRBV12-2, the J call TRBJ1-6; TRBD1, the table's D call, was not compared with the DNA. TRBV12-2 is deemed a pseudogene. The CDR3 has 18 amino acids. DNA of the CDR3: TGTGCAAGTCGCTTAGCCTCTGAAGGACAGGGAGGGAATTCACCCCTCCACTTT. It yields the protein CASRLASEGQGGNSPLHF.

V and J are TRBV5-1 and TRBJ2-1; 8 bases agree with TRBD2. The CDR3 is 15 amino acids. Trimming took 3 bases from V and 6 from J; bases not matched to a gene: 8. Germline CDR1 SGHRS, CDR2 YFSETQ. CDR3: CASSSTGTRVNEQFF. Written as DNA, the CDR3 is TGCGCCAGCAGCTCCACCGGGACTAGAGTCAATGAGCAGTTCTTC.

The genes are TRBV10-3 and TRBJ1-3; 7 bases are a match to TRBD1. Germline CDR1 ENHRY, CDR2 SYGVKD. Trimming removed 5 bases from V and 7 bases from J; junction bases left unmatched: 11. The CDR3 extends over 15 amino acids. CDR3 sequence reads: CAISTDSPGGNTIYF. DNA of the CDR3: TGTGCCATCAGTACAGACAGCCCAGGGGGGAACACCATATATTTT.

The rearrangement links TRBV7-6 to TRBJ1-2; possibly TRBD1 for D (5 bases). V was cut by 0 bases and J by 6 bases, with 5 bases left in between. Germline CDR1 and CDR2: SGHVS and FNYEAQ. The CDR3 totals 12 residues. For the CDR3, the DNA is TGTGCCAGCAGCTTAGCAGGGGATGGCTACACCTTC. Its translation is CASSLAGDGYTF.

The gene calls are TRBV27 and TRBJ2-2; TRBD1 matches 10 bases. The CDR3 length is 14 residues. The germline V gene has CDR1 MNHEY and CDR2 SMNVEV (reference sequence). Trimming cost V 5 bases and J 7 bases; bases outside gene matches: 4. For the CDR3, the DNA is TGTGCCAGCAGTAGACAGGGGGCGATCGGGGAGCTGTTTTTT. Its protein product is CASSRQGAIGELFF.

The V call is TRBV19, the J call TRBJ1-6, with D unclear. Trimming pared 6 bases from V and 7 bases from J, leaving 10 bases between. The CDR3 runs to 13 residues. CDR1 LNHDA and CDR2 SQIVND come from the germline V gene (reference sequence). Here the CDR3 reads CASSPAGNSPLHF. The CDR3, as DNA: TGTGCCAGTAGCCCCGCGGGGAATTCACCCCTCCACTTT.

In DNA, the CDR3 is TGTGCCACCAGCGGTCGGACAGGGGGCGGTCGGGAGCAGTACTTC. Translation: CATSGRTGGGREQYF. The chain couples TRBV15 to TRBJ2-7; 11 bases match TRBD1. V lost 5 bases, J lost 7 bases, and 10 bases stayed unmatched. CDR3 length: 15 residues. CDR1 and CDR2 from the germline V gene are LNHNV and YYDKDF (reference sequence).

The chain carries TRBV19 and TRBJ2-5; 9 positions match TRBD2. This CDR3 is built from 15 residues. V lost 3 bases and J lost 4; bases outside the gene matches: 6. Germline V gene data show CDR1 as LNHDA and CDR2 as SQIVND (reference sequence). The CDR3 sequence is CASSILAGLGETQYF. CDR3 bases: TGTGCCAGTAGTATTCTAGCGGGATTGGGAGAGACCCAGTACTTC.

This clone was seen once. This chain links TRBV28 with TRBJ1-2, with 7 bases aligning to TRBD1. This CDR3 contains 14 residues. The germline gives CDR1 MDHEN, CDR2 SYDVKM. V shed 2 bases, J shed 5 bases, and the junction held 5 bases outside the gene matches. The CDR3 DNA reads TGTGCCAGCAGTTTAGGCCAGGGGGGTTATGGCTACACCTTC. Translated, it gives CASSLGQGGYGYTF.

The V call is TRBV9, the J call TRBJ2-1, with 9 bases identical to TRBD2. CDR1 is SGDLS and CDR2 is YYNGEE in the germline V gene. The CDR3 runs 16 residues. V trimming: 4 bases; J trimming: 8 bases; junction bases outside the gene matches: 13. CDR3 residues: CASSPEEASGMYEQFF. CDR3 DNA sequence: TGTGCCAGCAGCCCCGAGGAGGCTAGCGGGATGTATGAGCAGTTCTTC.

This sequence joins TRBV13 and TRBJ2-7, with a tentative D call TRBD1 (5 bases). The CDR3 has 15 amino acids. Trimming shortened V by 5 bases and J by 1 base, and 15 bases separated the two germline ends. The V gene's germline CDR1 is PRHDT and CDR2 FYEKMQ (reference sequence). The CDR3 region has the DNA TGTGCCAGCAGCCCCAGCAGGGTGCTTTCCTACGAGCAGTACTTC. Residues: CASSPSRVLSYEQYF. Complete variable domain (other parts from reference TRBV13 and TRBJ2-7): AAGVIQSPRHLIKEKRETATLKCYPIPRHDTVYWYQQGPGQDPQFLISFYEKMQSDKGSIPDRFSAQQFSDYHSELNMSSLELGDSALYFCASSPSRVLSYEQYFGPGTRLTVT.

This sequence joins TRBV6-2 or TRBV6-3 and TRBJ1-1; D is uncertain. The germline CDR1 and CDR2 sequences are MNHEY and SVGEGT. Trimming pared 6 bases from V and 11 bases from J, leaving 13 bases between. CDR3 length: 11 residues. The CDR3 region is CASSLGRVAFF. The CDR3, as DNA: TGTGCCAGCAGCCTTGGGAGAGTCGCTTTCTTT.

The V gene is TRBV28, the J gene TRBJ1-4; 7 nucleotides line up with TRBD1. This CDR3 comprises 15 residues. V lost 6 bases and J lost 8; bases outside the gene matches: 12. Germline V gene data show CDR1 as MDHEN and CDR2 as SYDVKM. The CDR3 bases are TGTGCCAGCAGCTGGGGCGGGACAGCTGGGGAAAAACTGTTTTTT. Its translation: CASSWGGTAGEKLFF.

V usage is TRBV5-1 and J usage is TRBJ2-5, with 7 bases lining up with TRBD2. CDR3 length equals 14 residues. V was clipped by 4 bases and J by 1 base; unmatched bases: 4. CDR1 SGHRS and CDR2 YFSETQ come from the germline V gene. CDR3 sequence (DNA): TGCGCCAGCAGCCAGGGACTACTCCAAGAGACCCAGTACTTC. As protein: CASSQGLLQETQYF.

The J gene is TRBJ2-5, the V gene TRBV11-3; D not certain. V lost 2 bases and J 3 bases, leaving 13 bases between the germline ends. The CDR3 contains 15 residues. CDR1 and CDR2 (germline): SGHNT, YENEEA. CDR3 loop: CASSLLIRYKETQYF. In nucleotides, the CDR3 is TGTGCCAGCAGCTTACTAATACGCTATAAAGAGACCCAGTACTTC.

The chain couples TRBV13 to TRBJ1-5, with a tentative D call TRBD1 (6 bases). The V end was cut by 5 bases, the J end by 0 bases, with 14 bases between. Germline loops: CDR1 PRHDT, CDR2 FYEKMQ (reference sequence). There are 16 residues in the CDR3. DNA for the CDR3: TGTGCCAGCAGCAGGACAGTTGACAATAGCAATCAGCCCCAGCATTTT. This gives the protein CASSRTVDNSNQPQHF.

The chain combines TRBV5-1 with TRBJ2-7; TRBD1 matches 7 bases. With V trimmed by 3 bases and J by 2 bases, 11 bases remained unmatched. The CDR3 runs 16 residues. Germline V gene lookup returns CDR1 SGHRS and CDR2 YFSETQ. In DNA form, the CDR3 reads TGCGCCAGCAGCTGGACCACCGGGACAGCAACCTACGAGCAGTACTTC. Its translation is CASSWTTGTATYEQYF.

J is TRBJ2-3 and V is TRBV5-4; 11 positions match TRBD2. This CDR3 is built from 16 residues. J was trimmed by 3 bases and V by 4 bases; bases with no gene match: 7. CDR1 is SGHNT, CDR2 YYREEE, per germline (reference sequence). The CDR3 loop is CASSALAGGLTDTQYF. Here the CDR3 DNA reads TGTGCCAGCAGCGCCTTAGCGGGAGGGTTGACAGATACGCAGTATTTT.